This TCR beta chain appears in the sequencing data of a study of shared clonotypes between healthy human individuals (dated by TCRdb to the early 2020s). Describing the broader study: The cohort comprised a couple of women and a few men aged 18 to 49 years. For each donor, three plates each were used for CD4 naive and CD4 memory, two plates were used for CD8 naive, and one plate was used for CD8 memory. To estimate repertoire size and how much clonotypes are shared between individuals, the study performed deep sequencing of blood TCR repertoires from a few healthy adults. To increase sequencing depth and limit assay-specific biases, different laboratories used diverse techniques to prepare libraries and sequence TCR repertoires. Per donor, leukapheresis produced somewhere between about 0.9 and 9 billion PBMCs. Overall study results and their limits: Based on pairwise subsampling, the degree of clonotype sharing among donors was expected to be affected by sequencing depth. Sampling was restricted to blood, and TCR repertoires in tissues likely differ from the TCR repertoires found in blood. Rarefaction of sorted-subset datasets indicated incomplete sequencing despite the large sequencing depth. Estimated clonotype richness was generally larger for naive than for memory subsets. Clonotypes shared by all four sorted-subset donors showed higher generation probabilities than non-shared clonotypes. When a few donors were compared, the shared fraction of clonotypes was 5% to 6.5% for naive CD4, about 4% for naive CD8, roughly 2.5% for memory CD4, and less than 0.45% for memory CD8. Because the study included a small number of donors, the genetic and exposure-history diversity represented was limited.

Donors were healthy HIV-negative adults with no recently reported acute infections or vaccinations. Every donor was a Caucasian adult residing in Nashville, Tennessee, USA. CD4+ T cells were enriched through magnetic negative selection, after which naive cells were positively selected on CD45RA and the remaining negative fraction served as the memory subset. After blood collection by leukapheresis, PBMCs were isolated using Ficoll-Histopaque density gradient centrifugation and then cryopreserved in the vapor phase of liquid nitrogen. Purity and quantity of every magnetically sorted T cell population were checked by analytical flow cytometry. Genomic DNA was isolated from every sorted fraction and measured by UV absorbance on a Nanodrop 2000c. On this clone itself: The target of this receptor is not known. There are no base qualities to consult, and no much larger clone falls within one base.

The CDR3 runs 11 amino acids, cysteine and phenylalanine included. Just the 33-base CDR3 DNA is kept, in frame starting at base 1. V and J are truncated by 6 bases and 7 bases respectively, leaving an intervening sequence of 7 bases. CDR1 and CDR2 are drawn from the germline V gene: MDHEN, SYDVKM. TCR CDR3 regions were amplified from genomic DNA by multiplex PCR using the deep immunoSEQ assay. Genomic DNA extracted from each cell subset was distributed evenly over all wells of several immunoSEQ 96-well plates, and each plate served as one replicate. For sorted subsets, 200 to 250 ng of genomic DNA, equivalent to 25,000 to 35,000 T cell genomes, went into each replicate PCR. Purified libraries were measured with a Qubit 3.0 fluorometer, size-checked on a Bioanalyzer 2100, and measured again with the KAPA Library Quantification kit. Each immunoSEQ 96-well plate was sequenced on its own single-read 150-cycle Illumina NextSeq 550 flow cell. The paper's data handling went like this. The immunoSEQ output contained only junctional sequences without quality scores, so filtering could not match that applied to full-length reads. Sequences were annotated with PyIR, a Python wrapper for IgBLAST v1.9, using IMGT germline references to assign V/J genes and CDR3. Reads with weak V/J assignments (E-value above 1e-6), missing CDR3, stop codons, out-of-frame junctions, or ambiguous translated residues were removed. V3J clonotypes were defined as sequences sharing the same inferred V gene, J gene, and CDR3 amino acid sequence. To compute the percentage overlap between repertoires, the number of shared unique clonotypes was divided by the size of the smaller repertoire. RTK rarefaction, the Chao1 estimator, and Recon v2.1 estimates of unobserved clonotypes were used to assess repertoire richness. OLGA was used to compute generation probabilities for all TCRbeta clonotypes that the gDNA method yielded from a few donors. TCRdb took this table from immuneACCESS and kept in-frame rearrangements with V and J called. Such tables lack part of the clones; where checked against another copy, unresolved V genes explain under half of the gap, and the rest is unexplained. For V, J and clone size, that table is used; D and trimming come from the DNA. The sample yields roughly 2.2 million clones; around 93% were counted once. Of the sample, 0.37% falls within the top ten clones.

This TCR came from a man between 18 and 35 years old in good health. Some clones in this sample may be carry-over from other donors' samples. The chain was built from TRBV28 and TRBJ2-1, with no reliable assignment of the D segment. Sequenced input: naive CD4+ T cells from PBMCs. What this sample's cell subset or site label stands for: CD45RA+ positively selected. The DNA sequence follows: TGTGCCAGCAGCAGGCTTAATGAGCAGTTCTTC. Its product reads: CASSRLNEQFF.